The rows below give T cell receptor beta chains drawn from one sample of a study of blood T cell repertoires in COVID-19. The table came from immunoSEQ multiplex PCR; TCRdb's copy has only in-frame clones and leaves some out. This repertoire shows some 400,000 clones, over 65% found once; its top ten account for about 1%. Sequencing was carried out using peripheral blood. These receptors were taken from a human donor with acute or convalescent COVID-19. The donor label of this sample is uncertain. The CDR3 runs from the conserved cysteine through the conserved F or W. The order of the fields is clone size, V gene, D gene, J gene, CDR3 protein, CDR3 DNA. The D gene is left open where the match is weak. Some rows mark clone size as missing; the rest say once, few, many or name a class of expanded clone.

clone_size: NA
v_call: TRBV15
d_call: TRBD1
j_call: TRBJ2-3
cdr3_aa: CATSRGGTGRRDTQYF
cdr3_nt: TGTGCCACCAGCAGAGGCGGGACAGGGCGGAGGGATACGCAGTATTTT

clone_size: NA
v_call: TRBV5-4
d_call: TRBD1
j_call: TRBJ1-6
cdr3_aa: CASSRTGGKNSPLHF
cdr3_nt: TGTGCCAGCAGCAGAACAGGGGGCAAGAATTCACCCCTCCACTTT

clone_size: NA
v_call: TRBV6-5
d_call: NA
j_call: TRBJ2-7
cdr3_aa: CASSRDGLYEQYF
cdr3_nt: TGTGCCAGCAGCCGGGACGGACTATACGAGCAGTACTTC

clone_size: NA
v_call: TRBV7-9
d_call: NA
j_call: TRBJ1-1
cdr3_aa: CASSFSVGQEAFF
cdr3_nt: TGTGCCAGCAGCTTTTCAGTAGGACAAGAAGCTTTCTTT

clone_size: NA
v_call: TRBV30
d_call: NA
j_call: TRBJ1-2
cdr3_aa: CAWRAPGGNYGYTF
cdr3_nt: TGTGCCTGGAGGGCGCCGGGGGGTAACTATGGCTACACCTTC

clone_size: NA
v_call: TRBV6-6
d_call: NA
j_call: TRBJ2-7
cdr3_aa: CASSRSYEQYF
cdr3_nt: TGTGCCAGCAGCCGCAGCTACGAGCAGTACTTC

clone_size: NA
v_call: TRBV7-8
d_call: NA
j_call: TRBJ1-1
cdr3_aa: CASSLAGRGRDTEAFF
cdr3_nt: TGTGCCAGCAGCTTAGCTGGGCGAGGGAGAGACACTGAAGCTTTCTTT

clone_size: NA
v_call: TRBV7-2
d_call: NA
j_call: TRBJ1-4
cdr3_aa: CASSFRWNEKLFF
cdr3_nt: TGTGCCAGCAGCTTCAGATGGAATGAAAAACTGTTTTTT

clone_size: NA
v_call: TRBV29-1
d_call: NA
j_call: TRBJ1-2
cdr3_aa: CSVMWSTLPNYGYTF
cdr3_nt: TGCAGCGTTATGTGGAGCACTCTCCCTAACTATGGCTACACCTTC

clone_size: NA
v_call: TRBV18
d_call: TRBD1
j_call: TRBJ1-1
cdr3_aa: CASSPWETGSGTEAFF
cdr3_nt: TGTGCCAGCTCACCATGGGAGACAGGGTCGGGTACTGAAGCTTTCTTT

clone_size: NA
v_call: TRBV18
d_call: TRBD1
j_call: TRBJ1-1
cdr3_aa: CASSTGQLNTEAFF
cdr3_nt: TGTGCCAGCTCTACGGGACAGTTGAACACTGAAGCTTTCTTT

clone_size: NA
v_call: TRBV3-1/TRBV3-2
d_call: TRBD1
j_call: TRBJ2-1
cdr3_aa: CASSQDAGQASYNEQFF
cdr3_nt: TGTGCCAGCAGCCAAGATGCCGGACAGGCCTCCTACAATGAGCAGTTCTTC

clone_size: few
v_call: TRBV7-6
d_call: NA
j_call: TRBJ2-1
cdr3_aa: CASSLARGALGNEQFF
cdr3_nt: TGTGCCAGCAGCTTAGCCCGGGGGGCGTTGGGCAATGAGCAGTTCTTC

clone_size: NA
v_call: TRBV6-5
d_call: NA
j_call: TRBJ2-1
cdr3_aa: CASSYFGQNYNEQFF
cdr3_nt: TGTGCCAGCAGTTACTTTGGACAGAATTACAATGAGCAGTTCTTC

clone_size: NA
v_call: TRBV3-1/TRBV3-2
d_call: TRBD1
j_call: TRBJ2-2
cdr3_aa: CASSKGQPNTGELFF
cdr3_nt: TGTGCCAGCAGCAAGGGACAGCCGAACACCGGGGAGCTGTTTTTT

clone_size: NA
v_call: TRBV18
d_call: NA
j_call: TRBJ2-7
cdr3_aa: CASSPPGGGEQYF
cdr3_nt: TGTGCCAGCTCACCACCGGGGGGAGGCGAGCAGTACTTC

clone_size: NA
v_call: TRBV2
d_call: NA
j_call: TRBJ1-6
cdr3_aa: CASSGYSPLHF
cdr3_nt: TGTGCCAGCTCCGGGTATTCACCCCTCCACTTT

clone_size: NA
v_call: TRBV28
d_call: NA
j_call: TRBJ1-2
cdr3_aa: CASSLDSFGYYGYTF
cdr3_nt: TGTGCCAGCAGTTTAGACTCCTTCGGGTACTATGGCTACACCTTC

clone_size: NA
v_call: TRBV5-1
d_call: NA
j_call: TRBJ2-1
cdr3_aa: CASSLRAGTASNEQFF
cdr3_nt: TGCGCCAGCAGCTTGCGGGCCGGGACTGCAAGTAATGAGCAGTTCTTC

clone_size: few
v_call: TRBV5-1
d_call: TRBD1
j_call: TRBJ1-5
cdr3_aa: CASSLGGQGEGPQHF
cdr3_nt: TGCGCCAGCAGCTTGGGGGGACAGGGAGAGGGGCCCCAGCATTTT

clone_size: few
v_call: TRBV19
d_call: NA
j_call: TRBJ2-2
cdr3_aa: CASSMTGQYPTGELFF
cdr3_nt: TGTGCCAGTAGTATGACAGGCCAATACCCCACCGGGGAGCTGTTTTTT

clone_size: NA
v_call: TRBV20-1
d_call: NA
j_call: TRBJ2-3
cdr3_aa: CSAMTVDTQYF
cdr3_nt: TGCAGTGCAATGACAGTGGATACGCAGTATTTT

clone_size: NA
v_call: TRBV4-1
d_call: NA
j_call: TRBJ1-2
cdr3_aa: CASSQAATAGYGYTF
cdr3_nt: TGCGCCAGCAGCCAAGCCGCGACAGCAGGCTATGGCTACACCTTC

clone_size: NA
v_call: TRBV6-5
d_call: NA
j_call: TRBJ2-2
cdr3_aa: CASLGHLNTGELFF
cdr3_nt: TGTGCCAGCCTGGGACACCTCAACACCGGGGAGCTGTTTTTT

clone_size: once
v_call: TRBV5-1
d_call: NA
j_call: TRBJ2-1
cdr3_aa: CASSLPGGNNEQFF
cdr3_nt: TGCGCCAGCAGCTTGCCGGGGGGCAACAATGAGCAGTTCTTC

clone_size: NA
v_call: TRBV4-1
d_call: TRBD1
j_call: TRBJ1-2
cdr3_aa: CASSPSRDSNYGYTF
cdr3_nt: TGCGCCAGCAGCCCGTCCCGGGACAGTAACTATGGCTACACCTTC

clone_size: NA
v_call: TRBV25-1
d_call: NA
j_call: TRBJ1-3
cdr3_aa: CASSEFAQAGNTIYF
cdr3_nt: TGTGCCAGCAGTGAATTTGCACAGGCTGGAAACACCATATATTTT

clone_size: NA
v_call: TRBV13
d_call: NA
j_call: TRBJ1-2
cdr3_aa: CASSVTGSYGYTF
cdr3_nt: TGTGCCAGCAGCGTCACAGGGAGCTATGGCTACACCTTC

clone_size: NA
v_call: TRBV7-9
d_call: TRBD1
j_call: TRBJ1-3
cdr3_aa: CASSTTGGGGNTIYF
cdr3_nt: TGTGCCAGCAGCACCACAGGGGGCGGTGGAAACACCATATATTTT

clone_size: NA
v_call: TRBV5-4
d_call: NA
j_call: TRBJ1-6
cdr3_aa: CASSSSTGPNSPLHF
cdr3_nt: TGTGCCAGCAGCTCCTCAACAGGGCCGAATTCACCCCTCCACTTT

clone_size: NA
v_call: TRBV5-6
d_call: NA
j_call: TRBJ2-1
cdr3_aa: CASRQYNEQFF
cdr3_nt: TGTGCCAGCAGACAGTACAATGAGCAGTTCTTC

clone_size: NA
v_call: TRBV5-4
d_call: TRBD1
j_call: TRBJ2-7
cdr3_aa: CASSLDVGTGAYEQYF
cdr3_nt: TGTGCCAGCAGCTTGGACGTCGGGACAGGAGCCTACGAGCAGTACTTC

clone_size: NA
v_call: TRBV11-1
d_call: NA
j_call: TRBJ2-7
cdr3_aa: CASSSGSSYEQYF
cdr3_nt: TGTGCCAGCAGCTCAGGGTCCTCCTACGAGCAGTACTTC

clone_size: NA
v_call: TRBV18
d_call: NA
j_call: TRBJ1-1
cdr3_aa: CASSPSRANTEAFF
cdr3_nt: TGTGCCAGCTCACCATCGAGAGCCAACACTGAAGCTTTCTTT

clone_size: NA
v_call: TRBV3-1/TRBV3-2
d_call: NA
j_call: TRBJ2-3
cdr3_aa: CASSQSKTGKDTQYF
cdr3_nt: TGTGCCAGCAGCCAATCCAAGACGGGTAAAGATACGCAGTATTTT

clone_size: NA
v_call: TRBV28
d_call: NA
j_call: TRBJ1-4
cdr3_aa: CASSLTLWGTEDEKLFF
cdr3_nt: TGTGCCAGCAGCCTAACCCTTTGGGGGACTGAAGATGAAAAACTGTTTTTT

clone_size: NA
v_call: TRBV29-1
d_call: NA
j_call: TRBJ2-1
cdr3_aa: CSVADNEQFF
cdr3_nt: TGCAGCGTTGCCGACAATGAGCAGTTCTTC

clone_size: NA
v_call: TRBV19
d_call: NA
j_call: TRBJ1-2
cdr3_aa: CASSTQKTGLNGYTF
cdr3_nt: TGTGCCAGTAGTACACAGAAGACAGGTCTCAATGGCTACACCTTC

clone_size: once
v_call: TRBV5-5
d_call: NA
j_call: TRBJ2-2
cdr3_aa: CASSQNVNTGELFF
cdr3_nt: TGTGCCAGCAGCCAGAACGTGAACACCGGGGAGCTGTTTTTT

clone_size: NA
v_call: TRBV9
d_call: TRBD2
j_call: TRBJ2-1
cdr3_aa: CASRTGLADYNEQFF
cdr3_nt: TGTGCCAGCAGGACGGGACTAGCGGATTACAATGAGCAGTTCTTC

clone_size: NA
v_call: TRBV7-2
d_call: NA
j_call: TRBJ1-5
cdr3_aa: CASSLPGHKPQHF
cdr3_nt: TGTGCCAGCAGCTTACCGGGACACAAGCCCCAGCATTTT